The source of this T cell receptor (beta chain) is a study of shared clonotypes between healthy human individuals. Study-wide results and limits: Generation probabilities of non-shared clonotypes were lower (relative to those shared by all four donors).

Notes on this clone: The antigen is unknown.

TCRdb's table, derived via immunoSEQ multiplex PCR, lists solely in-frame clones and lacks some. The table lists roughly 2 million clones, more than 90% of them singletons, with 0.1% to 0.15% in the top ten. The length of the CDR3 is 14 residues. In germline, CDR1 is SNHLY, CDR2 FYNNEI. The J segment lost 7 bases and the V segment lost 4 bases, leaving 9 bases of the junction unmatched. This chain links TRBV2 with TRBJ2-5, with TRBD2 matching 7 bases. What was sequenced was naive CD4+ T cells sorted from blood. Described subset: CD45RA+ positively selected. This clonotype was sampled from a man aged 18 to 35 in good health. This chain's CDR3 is CASSVIEIAGTQYF. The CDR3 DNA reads TGTGCCAGCAGTGTCATCGAGATAGCGGGGACCCAGTACTTC.